Below, 31 T cell receptor beta chains from the same sample are listed, as sequenced in a study of T-cell memory formation after mild COVID-19. TCRdb itself ran the 5' RACE reads through MiXCR, one entry per CDR3 protein. This sample has 250,000 or so distinct CDR3 sequences; roughly 18% occur once, and the top ten carry 20% to 25%. Sequenced: PBMCs or a T cell subset sorted from them (not recorded which). Source of these receptors: a man younger than 30 who had mild COVID-19 (a few samples of this study predate the infection). Cell type and time point are not known.

This clonotype was detected a few times. The chain has TRBV7-6 and TRBJ1-1, with TRBD1 as a possible D gene (5 bases). Germline CDR1 reads SGHVS; CDR2 reads FNYEAQ. The CDR3 consists of 15 residues. Trimming shortened V by 5 bases and J by 0 bases, and 13 bases separated the two germline ends. CDR3 residues: CASSSYGGVNTEAFF. CDR3 coding DNA: TGTGCCAGCAGCAGTTACGGGGGGGTGAACACTGAAGCTTTCTTT.

The rearrangement links TRBV12-3 or TRBV12-4 to TRBJ1-1; D is perhaps TRBD1 (6 bases). The CDR3 has 13 amino acids. V was shortened by 3 bases and J by 5 bases, with 10 bases between the two germline ends. The DNA for the CDR3 is TGTGCCAGCAGTTTTTACAGGGATACTGAAGCTTTCTTT. Its translation: CASSFYRDTEAFF.

This chain joins TRBV7-9 and TRBJ2-1; D not resolved. The germline gives CDR1 SEHNR, CDR2 FQNEAQ (reference sequence). V dropped 3 bases and J dropped 10 bases, with 22 bases sitting between them. The CDR3 has 16 residues. CDR3 in amino acids: CASSLPVVGRTGEQFF. As DNA, the CDR3 is TGTGCCAGCAGCTTGCCGGTGGTGGGAAGGACGGGCGAGCAGTTCTTC.

This clonotype was seen more than once but under ten times. The chain joins TRBV7-9 to TRBJ2-5; TRBD2 agrees at 14 bases. The CDR3 length is 17 residues. Per the germline V gene, CDR1 is SEHNR and CDR2 is FQNEAQ (reference sequence). V lost 4 bases, J lost 3 bases, and 7 bases stayed unmatched. In nucleotides, the CDR3 is TGTGCCAGCAGCTCGAACCGGGGACTAGCGGGGGAAGAGACCCAGTACTTC. It yields the protein CASSSNRGLAGEETQYF.

The V and J genes are TRBV10-2 and TRBJ2-3, with D uncertain. V was shortened by 3 bases and J by 5 bases, with 15 bases between the two germline ends. In germline, CDR1 is WSHSY, CDR2 SAAADI. This CDR3 is 15 amino acids long. Here the CDR3 reads CASSDVPRNRDTQYF. CDR3 coding DNA: TGCGCCAGCAGTGACGTACCCAGGAATAGAGATACGCAGTATTTT.

This CDR3 reads CASSARQRAKNIQYF. For the CDR3, the DNA is TGTGCCAGCAGTGCCCGACAGAGAGCCAAAAACATTCAGTACTTC. The V and J genes are TRBV6-5 and TRBJ2-4, with a tentative D call TRBD1 (5 bases). This CDR3 is 15 amino acids long. V lost 5 bases and J 0 bases, leaving 11 bases between the germline ends. Germline CDR1 MNHEY, CDR2 SVGAGI.

The chain links TRBV20-1 to TRBJ2-3; 8 bases line up with TRBD2. CDR3 length: 13 amino acids. J lost 4 bases, V lost 6 bases, and 6 bases had no gene match. Germline assignment: CDR1 DFQATT and CDR2 SNEGSKA (reference sequence). The CDR3, as DNA: TGCAGTGCCCGGGGGGGCCTGGCAGATACGCAGTATTTT. It is translated as CSARGGLADTQYF.

This clonotype was observed at least ten times. One junction end disagrees with the germline gene, perhaps due to a read error. The gene calls are TRBV12-3 or TRBV12-4 and TRBJ1-1; D uncertain. CDR3 length: 12 residues. CDR3 sequence (DNA): TGCGCCAGCAGCCGGGGGAACACTGAAGCTTTCTTT. Translation: CASSRGNTEAFF.

This clonotype was detected only a few times. The V and J genes are TRBV6-5 and TRBJ2-3; no reliable D call. The germline gives CDR1 MNHEY, CDR2 SVGAGI. The CDR3 consists of 13 residues. The V and J ends lost 7 bases and 1 base respectively, with 9 bases between them. Written as DNA, the CDR3 is TGTGCCAGCACGACCCTTGGCACAGATACGCAGTATTTT. Protein product: CASTTLGTDTQYF.

The sample holds a few counts of this clonotype. CDR3 protein: CASSPRGSAGKNIQYF. The CDR3 coding sequence is TGTGCCAGCTCACCACGGGGTTCGGCAGGGAAAAACATTCAGTACTTC. The chain uses TRBV18 and TRBJ2-4; tentatively, D is TRBD1 (5 bases). Germline-derived CDR1 and CDR2 are KGHSH and LQKENI. The CDR3 contains 16 residues. Trimming removed 1 base from V and 4 bases from J, with 14 bases in between.

This clonotype was recorded a few times. The chain uses TRBV6-6 and TRBJ1-5; 10 nucleotides line up with TRBD1. The length of the CDR3 is 15 residues. Trimming removed 5 bases from V and 3 bases from J; junction bases left unmatched: 4. Germline V gene lookup returns CDR1 MNHNY and CDR2 SVGAGI (reference sequence). CDR3 amino acids: CASSGTGDFNQPQHF. CDR3 coding DNA: TGTGCCAGCAGTGGGACAGGGGACTTCAATCAGCCCCAGCATTTT.

This clonotype has only a few counts. The genes are TRBV4-3 and TRBJ2-5; a weak D match, TRBD2 (5 bases). Trimming took off 4 bases at V and 4 bases at J, with 10 bases between the two ends. Germline CDR1 and CDR2: LGHNA and YSLEER. The CDR3 is 13 residues long. The CDR3 bases are TGCGCCAGCAGCCCGGGGAATGGAGAGACCCAGTACTTC. It yields the protein CASSPGNGETQYF.

This clonotype has only a few counts. The V call is TRBV5-4, the J call TRBJ1-2, with 9 bases fitting TRBD1. The CDR3 extends over 14 amino acids. V gave up 3 bases and J gave up 8 bases; unmatched junction bases: 8. Looked up from germline, CDR1 is SGHNT and CDR2 is YYREEE (reference sequence). The CDR3 DNA is TGTGCCAGCAGCTCTACGGACAGGGGTTCCGGCTACACCTTC. Amino acids: CASSSTDRGSGYTF.

This clonotype was observed many times. The chain is built from TRBV7-2 and TRBJ2-1, with D perhaps matching TRBD2 (5 bases). This CDR3 is 13 amino acids long. Per germline, CDR1 SGHTA and CDR2 FQGNSA. V dropped 5 bases and J dropped 6 bases, with 11 bases sitting between them. The CDR3 DNA sequence: TGTGCCAGCAGCCTAGGCACTAGCAATGAGCAGTTCTTC. Protein sequence: CASSLGTSNEQFF.

The chain uses TRBV6-2 or TRBV6-3 and TRBJ2-7, with D tentatively TRBD1 (6 bases). V lost 0 bases and J 2 bases, leaving 14 bases between the germline ends. The CDR3 contains 16 residues. Germline CDR1 reads MNHEY; CDR2 reads SVGEGT. CDR3 sequence (DNA): TGTGCCAGCAGTTACTCAGCCAGGGGCTTTACCTACGAGCAGTACTTC. Translation gives CASSYSARGFTYEQYF.

The J gene is TRBJ2-1, the V gene TRBV4-2, with no clear D. The V gene lost 0 bases and the J gene lost 8 bases, with 8 bases spanning the gap. The germline CDR1 and CDR2 sequences are LGHNA and YNFKEQ. This CDR3 has 13 residues. The CDR3 DNA reads TGTGCCAGCAGCCAAGACCAGAAGGATGAGCAGTTCTTC. Residues: CASSQDQKDEQFF.

This clonotype has only a few counts. The chain has TRBV6-5 and TRBJ2-3, with a possible D match to TRBD2 (6 bases). Germline V gene lookup returns CDR1 MNHEY and CDR2 SVGAGI. CDR3 length: 16 residues. The V and J ends lost 6 bases and 9 bases respectively, with 25 bases between them. The CDR3 coding sequence is TGTGCCAGCAGCTCCTCGCCCCGGTTTCGTAGCGGAACGCAGTATTTT. Residues: CASSSSPRFRSGTQYF.

The chain combines TRBV7-9 with TRBJ2-1, with a possible D match to TRBD2 (6 bases). With 3 bases removed from V and 10 bases from J, the gap between germline ends came to 16 bases. CDR1 and CDR2 from the germline V gene are SEHNR and FQNEAQ (reference sequence). The CDR3 runs 14 residues. The CDR3 nucleotides read TGTGCCAGCAGCTTGCGGGGTGGATTCGGAGAGCAGTTCTTC. Its protein is CASSLRGGFGEQFF.

This clonotype was detected many times. V gene TRBV6-4 combines with J gene TRBJ2-3; 12 nucleotides line up with TRBD2. The CDR3 is made up of 15 amino acids. Germline loops: CDR1 MRHNA, CDR2 SNTAGT. Losses at the gene ends were 4 bases for V and 4 bases for J; bases not matched to a gene: 3. CDR3 nucleotide sequence: TGTGCCAGCAGTGCCGGGACTAGCGGGCCAGATACGCAGTATTTT. Its protein is CASSAGTSGPDTQYF.

In its sample, this clonotype was seen many times. This chain uses TRBV27 with TRBJ2-7, with D maybe TRBD1 (5 bases). Germline V gene sequence: CDR1 MNHEY, CDR2 SMNVEV (reference sequence). Trimming removed 5 bases at V and 0 bases at J, with 11 bases between. This CDR3 has 14 residues. CDR3 protein: CASSPTQVSYEQYF. As DNA, the CDR3 is TGTGCCAGCAGTCCCACACAGGTCTCCTACGAGCAGTACTTC.

This clonotype was recorded at least ten times. This chain links TRBV11-2 with TRBJ2-1, with TRBD2 identical over 8 bases. Looked up from germline, CDR1 is SGHAT and CDR2 is FQNNGV. V lost 3 bases and J lost 8; bases outside the gene matches: 9. The CDR3 spans 15 residues. The CDR3 nucleotides are TGTGCCAGCAGCTTCGAAGCGGGGGAGGGCTATGAGCAGTTCTTC. Residues: CASSFEAGEGYEQFF.

This chain uses TRBV6-5 with TRBJ1-2; TRBD1 aligns across 7 bases. Trimming at V came to 5 bases and at J to 8 bases, leaving 8 bases not matched to a gene. CDR3 length equals 13 residues. Germline V gene sequence: CDR1 MNHEY, CDR2 SVGAGI. CDR3: CASSPTGEIGYTF. The CDR3, as DNA: TGTGCCAGCAGTCCTACAGGGGAAATCGGCTACACCTTC.

A few counts support this clonotype. The V gene is TRBV6-2 or TRBV6-3, the J gene TRBJ1-5, with TRBD1 matching 8 bases. The germline V gene has CDR1 MNHEY and CDR2 SVGEGT. V trimming: 4 bases; J trimming: 6 bases; junction bases outside the gene matches: 11. The CDR3 runs 16 residues. Written as DNA, the CDR3 is TGTGCCAGCAGTTCGTGGGTGGCAGGGGGCTTTCAGCCCCAGCATTTT. Amino acids: CASSSWVAGGFQPQHF.

In nucleotides, the CDR3 is TGTGCCAGCAGCCCGCGGGGGGCGCCCCTCCACTTT. It yields the protein CASSPRGAPLHF. The chain combines TRBV7-8 with TRBJ1-6, with a weak D call TRBD1 (6 bases). V shed 5 bases and J shed 13 bases, with 12 bases lying between them. The CDR3 runs to 12 residues. Germline CDR1 SGHVS, CDR2 FQNEAQ.

This clonotype appeared many times. The genes are TRBV5-1 and TRBJ2-4; D might be TRBD1 or TRBD2, each matching 5 bases. The CDR3 sequence is 17 residues long. CDR1 and CDR2 (germline): SGHRS, YFSETQ. Trimming removed 7 bases at V and 0 bases at J, with 20 bases between. CDR3 DNA sequence: TGCGCCAGCCGATCCGCCGGGACCGAGCTAGCCAAAAACATTCAGTACTTC. This encodes CASRSAGTELAKNIQYF.

This sequence joins TRBV2 and TRBJ1-1; D is perhaps TRBD1 (5 bases). Germline V gives CDR1 SNHLY, CDR2 FYNNEI. The germline V and J ends were trimmed by 6 bases and 6 bases, with 11 bases remaining between them. This CDR3 contains 12 residues. CDR3 in amino acids: CASRWGGPEAFF. The CDR3 DNA sequence: TGTGCCAGCAGGTGGGGGGGACCTGAAGCTTTCTTT.

This clonotype occurred a few times. The V and J genes are TRBV5-1 and TRBJ1-6; 10 nucleotides line up with TRBD1. V dropped 5 bases and J dropped 9; count of bases not matched to a gene: 5. The germline gives CDR1 SGHRS, CDR2 YFSETQ. The CDR3 is made up of 14 amino acids. As DNA, the CDR3 is TGCGCCAGCAGGTCGGGACAGGGGAGTTCACCCCTCCACTTT. This translates into CASRSGQGSSPLHF.

This clonotype was counted a single time. The chain has TRBV19 and TRBJ1-6; the match to TRBD1 covers 9 bases. V shed 5 bases and J 14 bases; nucleotides not matched to a gene: 7. Germline CDR1 is LNHDA and CDR2 is SQIVND (reference sequence). CDR3 length: 13 residues. The DNA for the CDR3 is TGTGCCAGTAGTCCGGGACAGGGTTCGGCCCTCCACTTT. This sequence encodes CASSPGQGSALHF.

The V and J genes are TRBV10-2 and TRBJ2-3; TRBD2 agrees at 8 bases. CDR1 is WSHSY and CDR2 is SAAADI in the germline V gene. V shed 0 bases, J shed 5 bases, and the junction held 4 bases outside the gene matches. The CDR3 runs 15 residues. The CDR3 nucleotides are TGCGCCAGCAGTGAGTCATCGCTAGCGGGAGATACGCAGTATTTT. Translating gives CASSESSLAGDTQYF.

The chain uses TRBV5-4 and TRBJ2-7; maybe TRBD2 (5 bases). Germline loops: CDR1 SGHNT, CDR2 YYREEE (reference sequence). Trimming left V 0 bases short and J 7 bases short, with 11 bases between. This CDR3 region has 13 residues. The CDR3 sequence is CASSLDSTGEQYF. CDR3 nucleotide sequence: TGTGCCAGCAGCTTGGACTCCACGGGAGAGCAGTACTTC.

The V call is TRBV6-5, the J call TRBJ1-1; D is unclear. V was pared by 0 bases and J by 1 base, with 6 bases between. Germline CDR1 is MNHEY and CDR2 is SVGAGI. The CDR3 covers 14 residues. The CDR3 spells CASSYSNWNTEAFF. CDR3 DNA sequence: TGTGCCAGCAGTTACTCGAACTGGAACACTGAAGCTTTCTTT.